This entry lists 27 T cell receptor beta chains sequenced from one sample in a study of beta chain features in type 1 diabetes (dated by TCRdb to between 2017 and 2018). Library generation was performed with the immunoSEQ multiplex PCR assay. The entire amount of isolated RNA was reverse transcribed using the High Capacity cDNA Reverse Transcription Kit, so the sequenced TCRB transcripts were expressed ones. Here the immuneACCESS table is served through TCRdb, limited to in-frame sequences with V and J called. Missing clones are a known gap in these copies; in checked studies unresolved V genes cover under half, and the rest lacks a known reason. Here the sample has about 450,000 clones; about 10% occur a single time. Jointly, the top ten make up about 0.042% of the sample. Sequenced material: naive CD4+ T cells from blood. Taken with the paper, the label for cell subset or site translates to: true naive CD4+ T cells. These receptors were taken from a woman in her late teens or twenties in good health.

This rearrangement joins TRBV14 to TRBJ2-1; TRBD1 matches 9 bases. The CDR3 runs to 15 residues. The J segment lost 4 bases and the V segment lost 5 bases, leaving 6 bases of the junction unmatched. Germline assignment: CDR1 SGHDN and CDR2 FVKESK. The DNA of the CDR3 is TGTGCCAGCAGCGACCGGGACAGGGCTTACAATGAGCAGTTCTTC. Its protein is CASSDRDRAYNEQFF. Based on the CDR3 plus reference TRBV14 and TRBJ2-1, the full variable domain is EAGVTQFPSHSVIEKGQTVTLRCDPISGHDNLYWYRRVMGKEIKFLLHFVKESKQDESGMPNNRFLAERTGGTYSTLKVQPAELEDSGVYFCASSDRDRAYNEQFFGPGTRLTVL.

In its sample, this clone was seen a few times. This rearrangement joins TRBV2 to TRBJ1-6, with a possible D match to TRBD1 (5 bases). Germline V lookup: CDR1 SNHLY, CDR2 FYNNEI. V dropped 8 bases and J dropped 10 bases, with 15 bases sitting between them. CDR3 size: 13 residues. Here the CDR3 reads CASGGAQGSPLHF. The DNA for the CDR3 is TGTGCCAGCGGCGGGGCCCAGGGATCACCCCTCCACTTT.

V and J are TRBV27 and TRBJ2-5, with D unresolved. The CDR3 totals 14 residues. Germline-derived CDR1 and CDR2 are MNHEY and SMNVEV (reference sequence). With 8 bases removed from V and 2 bases from J, the gap between germline ends came to 15 bases. CDR3 nucleotides: TGTGCCAGCCGGGCCCAGTGGGTTCAAGAGACCCAGTACTTC. It specifies CASRAQWVQETQYF.

Only a few counts were recorded for this clone. For the CDR3, the DNA is TGTGCCAGCAGCCCGGGGGCGGCTAGCTCCTACAATGAGCAGTTCTTC. Its protein is CASSPGAASSYNEQFF. This chain connects TRBV5-5 to TRBJ2-1; D may match TRBD1 or TRBD2 (6 bases each). V lost 4 bases and J 0 bases, leaving 14 bases between the germline ends. CDR1 and CDR2 from the germline V gene are SGHKS and YYEKEE (reference sequence). The CDR3 runs to 16 residues.

The chain combines TRBV28 with TRBJ2-7, with 8 bases aligning to TRBD1. Germline-derived CDR1 and CDR2 are MDHEN and SYDVKM. V trimming: 4 bases; J trimming: 3 bases; junction bases outside the gene matches: 5. The CDR3 consists of 14 residues. DNA of the CDR3: TGTGCCAGCAGTTCGACAGGGGCCTACTACGAGCAGTACGTC. Amino acids: CASSSTGAYYEQYV.

The chain uses TRBV18 and TRBJ2-7, with a tentative D call TRBD1 (7 bases). The CDR3 covers 18 residues. V lost 3 bases and J 1 base, leaving 22 bases between the germline ends. CDR1 and CDR2 (germline): KGHSH, LQKENI. The CDR3 protein is CASSPRDSSFAGSYEQYF. CDR3 coding DNA: TGTGCCAGCTCACCGCGGGACAGTTCCTTCGCGGGTTCCTACGAGCAGTACTTC. The full variable domain, with the rest looked up from reference TRBV18 and TRBJ2-7, is NAGVMQNPRHLVRRRGQEARLRCSPMKGHSHVYWYRQLPEEGLKFMVYLQKENIIDESGMPKERFSAEFPKEGPSILRIQQVVRGDSAAYFCASSPRDSSFAGSYEQYFGPGTRLTVT.

The rearrangement joins TRBV20-1 to TRBJ2-7; possibly TRBD1 or TRBD2 for D (6 bases each). The CDR3 is made up of 11 amino acids. CDR1 and CDR2 from the germline V gene are DFQATT and SNEGSKA (reference sequence). With 7 bases removed from V and 5 bases from J, the gap between germline ends came to 12 bases. The CDR3 DNA reads as TGCAGTGGAAGGAGGGGGAACGAGCAGTACGTC. Amino acids: CSGRRGNEQYV.

This clone appeared many times. The CDR3 nucleotides read TGTGCCTGGAACCTACAGGGCAATCAGCCCCAGCATTTT. Protein sequence: CAWNLQGNQPQHF. The V and J genes are TRBV30 and TRBJ1-5, with D possibly being TRBD1 (5 bases). The CDR3 consists of 13 residues. Trimming removed 4 bases at V and 2 bases at J, with 9 bases between. The germline gives CDR1 GTSNPN, CDR2 SVGIG (reference sequence).

This clone was picked up a small number of times. The V gene is TRBV28, the J gene TRBJ1-2, with D uncertain. CDR1 and CDR2 from the germline V gene are MDHEN and SYDVKM. V was clipped by 8 bases and J by 5 bases, with 15 bases between them. This CDR3 comprises 13 residues. The CDR3: CASGMGPLYGYTF. For the CDR3, the DNA is TGTGCCAGCGGAATGGGTCCCCTATATGGCTACACCTTC.

This clone turned up a few times. The rearrangement uses TRBV9 and TRBJ2-7; 7 bases map to TRBD1. The CDR3 is 14 amino acids. Germline values: CDR1 SGDLS, CDR2 YYNGEE. V shed 4 bases, J shed 2 bases, and the junction held 6 bases outside the gene matches. The CDR3 reads CASSPDRDAYEQYV. CDR3 bases: TGTGCCAGCAGCCCAGACAGGGATGCCTACGAGCAGTACGTC.

The chain is built from TRBV20-1 and TRBJ2-5, with D perhaps matching TRBD2 (7 bases). Germline V gene lookup returns CDR1 DFQATT and CDR2 SNEGSKA (reference sequence). There are 11 residues in the CDR3. CDR3 bases: TGCGCAGCCCGGGGGGCGGAGACCCAGTACTTC. As protein: CAARGAETQYF.

This chain joins TRBV5-8 and TRBJ2-7; D remains unclear. The length of the CDR3 is 16 residues. The germline CDR1 and CDR2 sequences are SGHTS and YDEGEE. V lost 3 bases to trimming and J lost 2 bases, with 18 bases between them. CDR3 region: CASSWPPRTAAYEQYF. The CDR3, as DNA: TGTGCCAGCAGCTGGCCTCCTCGAACTGCCGCCTACGAGCAGTACTTC.

In its sample, this clone was seen a few times. This chain connects TRBV7-9 to TRBJ2-1; 8 bases line up with TRBD2. Germline V lookup: CDR1 SEHNR, CDR2 FQNEAQ (reference sequence). CDR3 length equals 15 residues. The V and J ends lost 3 bases and 4 bases, in that order; junction bases with no gene match: 5. The DNA for the CDR3 is TGTGCCAGCAGCTTGCTAGCGGGCGAATACAATGAGCAGTTCTTC. Protein sequence: CASSLLAGEYNEQFF.

This clone was detected only a few times. The gene calls are TRBV7-9 and TRBJ1-2, with D unresolved. V lost 0 bases to trimming and J lost 8 bases, with 13 bases between them. Germline V gives CDR1 SEHNR, CDR2 FQNEAQ (reference sequence). This CDR3 region has 14 residues. The CDR3 coding sequence is TGTGCCAGCAGCTTAGCGAGCAGCGGCAAGGGCTACACCTTC. Protein: CASSLASSGKGYTF.

Only a few counts were recorded for this clone. The V call is TRBV7-2, the J call TRBJ2-3, with a weak D call TRBD1 (5 bases). Germline CDR1 is SGHTA and CDR2 is FQGNSA. The CDR3 sequence is 12 residues long. Trimming took off 5 bases at V and 8 bases at J, with 11 bases between the two ends. CDR3 region: CASSPLRGTQYF. CDR3 nucleotides: TGTGCCAGCAGCCCCCTAAGGGGTACGCAGTATTTT.

The V gene is TRBV2, the J gene TRBJ2-1; 7 nucleotides agree with TRBD1. Germline CDR1 is SNHLY and CDR2 is FYNNEI. Trimming cost V 2 bases and J 14 bases; bases outside gene matches: 9. This CDR3 contains 13 residues. In DNA form, the CDR3 reads TGTGCCAGCAGTGAAACGGCAGGGGGAGTGGAGTTCTTC. Amino acid sequence: CASSETAGGVEFF.

This clone was picked up a small number of times. CDR3 residues: CASSATGYEQYV. CDR3 nucleotide sequence: TGCGCCAGCAGTGCCACAGGGTACGAGCAGTACGTC. The chain carries TRBV10-2 and TRBJ2-7, with D perhaps TRBD1 (6 bases). CDR3 length equals 12 residues. Trimming took off 4 bases at V and 4 bases at J, with 8 bases between the two ends. From germline, CDR1 is WSHSY and CDR2 SAAADI.

This clone appeared a few times. This sequence joins TRBV4-1 and TRBJ1-1; D unresolved. The CDR3 extends over 13 amino acids. The germline gives CDR1 MGHRA, CDR2 YSYEKL. V lost 2 bases and J lost 10, with 14 bases in between. The CDR3 loop is CASSQFLGGLAFF. DNA for the CDR3: TGCGCCAGCAGCCAATTCCTTGGAGGGTTAGCTTTCTTT.

This clone was counted only a few times. V usage is TRBV7-9 and J usage is TRBJ1-2; no clear D gene. Trimming stripped 5 bases from V and 0 bases from J, with 10 bases between. The CDR3 is 14 residues long. CDR1 is SEHNR, CDR2 FQNEAQ, per germline (reference sequence). DNA for the CDR3: TGTGCCAGCAGCCGGGGTAGCACTAACTATGGCTACACCTTC. It is translated as CASSRGSTNYGYTF.

This clone was counted between two and nine times. Other DNA sequences in this specimen translate into the identical CDR3. This sequence joins TRBV7-2 and TRBJ2-3; 9 bases agree with TRBD2. The V segment lost 1 base and the J segment 0 bases; nucleotides outside the gene matches: 2. The germline V gene encodes CDR1 SGHTA and CDR2 FQGNSA. This CDR3 comprises 16 residues. CDR3 bases: TGTGCCAGCAGCTTAGGCCTAGCGGGAAGCACAGATACGCAGTATTTT. This codes for CASSLGLAGSTDTQYF.

J is TRBJ2-1 and V is TRBV5-4; 9 positions agree with TRBD2. The CDR3 is 17 residues long. V gave up 4 bases and J gave up 5 bases; unmatched junction bases: 13. Germline-derived CDR1 and CDR2 are SGHNT and YYREEE (reference sequence). The CDR3 region is CASSKPGLAGVHNEQFF. The CDR3 region has the DNA TGTGCCAGCAGCAAACCGGGACTAGCCGGAGTTCACAATGAGCAGTTCTTC.

The table lists this clone with a few counts. This chain uses TRBV7-8 with TRBJ2-7, with TRBD2 as a possible D gene (6 bases). The CDR3 is 16 residues long. Germline loops: CDR1 SGHVS, CDR2 FQNEAQ. Trimming took off 1 base at V and 0 bases at J, with 13 bases between the two ends. The CDR3 loop reads CASSLGLRGRSYEQYF. In DNA, the CDR3 is TGTGCCAGCAGCTTAGGGTTGCGGGGACGCTCCTACGAGCAGTACTTC. Full variable domain (missing parts from reference TRBV7-8 and TRBJ2-7): GAGVSQSPRYKVAKRGQDVALRCDPISGHVSLFWYQQALGQGPEFLTYFQNEAQLDKSGLPSDRFFAERPEGSVSTLKIQRTQQEDSAVYLCASSLGLRGRSYEQYFGPGTRLTVT.

This clone showed up just a few times. This chain connects TRBV10-3 to TRBJ2-7; weak D call: TRBD2 (6 bases). The CDR3 sequence is 13 residues long. Germline CDR1 is ENHRY and CDR2 is SYGVKD. The germline V and J ends were trimmed by 10 bases and 0 bases, with 13 bases remaining between them. In DNA form, the CDR3 reads TGTGCCAGCGCTCGGGACTCCTCCTACGAGCAGTACTTC. Translated: CASARDSSYEQYF.

This chain joins TRBV28 and TRBJ2-1; 10 nucleotides agree with TRBD1. CDR3 size: 17 residues. The germline V gene has CDR1 MDHEN and CDR2 SYDVKM. Trimming cost V 5 bases and J 0 bases; bases outside gene matches: 7. For the CDR3, the DNA is TGTGCCAGCAGTACAGGGTGGGACAGGGGCTCCTACAATGAGCAGTTCTTC. Translated, it gives CASSTGWDRGSYNEQFF.

This clone was counted between two and nine times. The chain uses TRBV4-2 and TRBJ2-5, with 12 positions matching TRBD2. Per the germline V gene, CDR1 is LGHNA and CDR2 is YNFKEQ. Trimming at V came to 1 base and at J to 5 bases, leaving 5 bases not matched to a gene. This CDR3 is built from 16 residues. In DNA, the CDR3 is TGTGCCAGCAGCCAAGCCGGGACTAGCGGGTGGGAGACCCAGTACTTC. Amino acids: CASSQAGTSGWETQYF.

Worth noting for this clone: Mismatch with germline at one junction end may stem from a read error. The chain couples TRBV20-1 to TRBJ2-4; 10 nucleotides agree with TRBD2. The germline gives CDR1 DFQATT, CDR2 SNEGSKA (reference sequence). The CDR3 spans 8 residues. CDR3 region: CSAGTSAF. The CDR3 DNA follows: TGCAGTGCCGGGACTAGCGCTTTC.

This clone occurred a few times. The CDR3 protein is CASSTRYRDSNYGYTF. The CDR3 nucleotides read TGTGCCAGTAGCACAAGATACCGGGACAGTAACTATGGCTACACCTTC. The chain combines TRBV19 with TRBJ1-2; 7 positions agree with TRBD1. CDR3 length: 16 residues. Per the germline V gene, CDR1 is LNHDA and CDR2 is SQIVND (reference sequence). The ends lost 6 bases at V and 1 base at J; junction bases unmatched: 11. The entire variable domain, with the rest obtained from reference TRBV19 and TRBJ1-2, is as follows: DGGITQSPKYLFRKEGQNVTLSCEQNLNHDAMYWYRQDPGQGLRLIYYSQIVNDFQKGDIAEGYSVSREKKESFPLTVTSAQKNPTAFYLCASSTRYRDSNYGYTFGSGTRLTVV.